The 20 T cell receptor beta chains given below trace back to one sample, sequenced in a study of blood T cell repertoires in COVID-19. TCRdb's table, derived via immunoSEQ multiplex PCR, lists solely in-frame clones and lacks some. The sample shows some 170,000 clones, over 80% of them seen only once. Material for sequencing was peripheral blood. The origin of the receptors is an elderly woman with active or convalescent COVID-19.

This chain connects TRBV4-2 to TRBJ2-3; 9 bases line up with TRBD1. The length of the CDR3 is 17 residues. Germline assignment: CDR1 LGHNA and CDR2 YNFKEQ. With 3 bases clipped from V and 5 bases from J, the junction kept 12 bases outside the gene matches. The CDR3 nucleotides are TGTGCCAGCAGCCAGGTTGGTTGGACAGGGGAGAAAGATACGCAGTATTTT. It yields the protein CASSQVGWTGEKDTQYF.

The chain carries TRBV5-1 and TRBJ2-1; D is unclear. V was cut by 0 bases and J by 0 bases, with 16 bases left in between. Germline V gives CDR1 SGHRS, CDR2 YFSETQ. This CDR3 contains 18 residues. The CDR3: CASSLAGSTSSSYNEQFF. As DNA, the CDR3 is TGCGCCAGCAGCTTGGCCGGGTCAACCTCGAGCTCCTACAATGAGCAGTTCTTC. The entire variable domain, with the rest obtained from reference TRBV5-1 and TRBJ2-1, is as follows: KAGVTQTPRYLIKTRGQQVTLSCSPISGHRSVSWYQQTPGQGLQFLFEYFSETQRNKGNFPGRFSGRQFSNSRSEMNVSTLELGDSALYLCASSLAGSTSSSYNEQFFGPGTRLTVL.

V and J are TRBV30 and TRBJ2-7; the match to TRBD1 covers 8 bases. The CDR3 extends over 12 amino acids. Germline CDR1 is GTSNPN and CDR2 is SVGIG (reference sequence). V was clipped by 2 bases and J by 4 bases; unmatched bases: 1. In DNA, the CDR3 is TGTGCCTGGAGTCGACAGGGGTACGAGCAGTACTTC. Its translation: CAWSRQGYEQYF.

The sample holds a few counts of this clone. This chain connects TRBV5-8 to TRBJ1-2, with 9 positions matching TRBD1. V was clipped by 3 bases and J by 5 bases; unmatched bases: 8. There are 15 residues in the CDR3. Germline lookup yields CDR1 SGHTS and CDR2 YDEGEE. CDR3 region: CASSWGQGLLYGYTF. In DNA form, the CDR3 reads TGTGCCAGCAGCTGGGGACAGGGATTGCTATATGGCTACACCTTC. The full variable domain, with the rest looked up from reference TRBV5-8 and TRBJ1-2, is EAGVTQSPTHLIKTRGQQATLRCSPISGHTSVYWYQQALGLGLQFLLWYDEGEERNRGNFPPRFSGRQFPNYSSELNVNALELEDSALYLCASSWGQGLLYGYTFGSGTRLTVV.

CDR3 in amino acids: CASSLFGIGASYEQYF. The CDR3 DNA reads TGTGCCAGCAGCTTGTTCGGAATAGGGGCCTCCTACGAGCAGTACTTC. The gene calls are TRBV5-5 and TRBJ2-7; D may be TRBD1 (5 bases). Germline loops: CDR1 SGHKS, CDR2 YYEKEE (reference sequence). Deletions cut 1 base from V and 0 bases from J, with 14 bases between. The CDR3 is 16 amino acids.

The table lists this clone with a count of one. This chain uses TRBV5-6 with TRBJ2-5; the match to TRBD2 covers 11 bases. After removal of 0 bases from V and 5 bases from J, the junction contained 3 bases not matched to a gene. The germline V gene has CDR1 SGHDT and CDR2 YYEEEE. This CDR3 spans 15 amino acids. Here the CDR3 DNA reads TGTGCCAGCAGCTTGGGGACTAGCGGGTGGGAGACCCAGTACTTC. Translated, it gives CASSLGTSGWETQYF. Full variable domain (outside the CDR3, taken from reference TRBV5-6 and TRBJ2-5): DAGVTQSPTHLIKTRGQQVTLRCSPKSGHDTVSWYQQALGQGPQFIFQYYEEEERQRGNFPDRFSGHQFPNYSSELNVNALLLGDSALYLCASSLGTSGWETQYFGPGTRLLVL.

For the CDR3, the DNA is TGTGCCAGCAGCTTCCGTTTCGGGGAGCAGTTCTTC. Protein sequence: CASSFRFGEQFF. This rearrangement joins TRBV3-1 (or the pseudogene TRBV3-2) to TRBJ2-1; unclear D gene. Trimming took 5 bases from V and 10 from J, leaving 12 bases between them. This CDR3 has 12 amino acids. Germline lookup yields CDR1 LGHDT and CDR2 YNNKEL (reference sequence).

The V gene is TRBV5-4, the J gene TRBJ2-2; a weak D match, TRBD2 (5 bases). Germline lookup yields CDR1 SGHNT and CDR2 YYREEE (reference sequence). The CDR3 consists of 14 residues. V was clipped by 0 bases and J by 5 bases, with 8 bases between them. The CDR3 coding sequence is TGTGCCAGCAGCTTGGCCGGGGTTACCGGGGAGCTGTTTTTT. It encodes CASSLAGVTGELFF.

This clone was detected only a few times. The chain employs TRBV10-3 and TRBJ1-5; TRBD1 is a possible D gene (6 bases). Germline CDR1 is ENHRY and CDR2 is SYGVKD. CDR3 size: 13 residues. Trimming left V 9 bases short and J 3 bases short, with 12 bases between. CDR3 DNA: TGTGCCATTTCGGGACAACTCAATCAGCCCCAGCATTTT. It encodes CAISGQLNQPQHF.

This chain joins TRBV15 and TRBJ1-3; 8 positions agree with TRBD1. V dropped 3 bases and J dropped 2; count of bases not matched to a gene: 3. This CDR3 spans 15 amino acids. Germline CDR1 LNHNV, CDR2 YYDKDF (reference sequence). In DNA, the CDR3 is TGTGCCACCAGCAGTGACAGGGGAGCTGGAAACACCATATATTTT. This gives the protein CATSSDRGAGNTIYF. Full variable domain (remainder filled in from reference TRBV15 and TRBJ1-3): DAMVIQNPRYQVTQFGKPVTLSCSQTLNHNVMYWYQQKSSQAPKLLFHYYDKDFNNEADTPDNFQSRRPNTSFCFLDIRSPGLGDTAMYLCATSSDRGAGNTIYFGEGSWLTVV.

This chain uses TRBV12-2 with TRBJ2-7; TRBD2 is the table's D call, not checked against the DNA. TRBV12-2 is flagged as a pseudogene. The CDR3 has 20 residues. The CDR3, as DNA: TGTGCAAGTCGCTTCCCACAGGGAACCGGGACTAGCGGGGGGGCATACGAGCAGTACTTC. Translated: CASRFPQGTGTSGGAYEQYF.

The V and J genes are TRBV5-6 and TRBJ1-2; TRBD1 matches at 12 bases. Germline V gene data show CDR1 as SGHDT and CDR2 as YYEEEE. The CDR3 sequence is 14 residues long. V lost 4 bases, J lost 8 bases, and 6 bases stayed unmatched. The CDR3 loop is CASSAGQGALGYTF. The CDR3 coding sequence is TGTGCCAGCAGCGCGGGACAGGGGGCATTGGGCTACACCTTC.

The sample holds one count of this clone. The DNA for the CDR3 is TGCGCCAGCAGCACGGACAGTGGAGGTACTGAAGCTTTCTTT. This encodes CASSTDSGGTEAFF. This rearrangement joins TRBV5-1 to TRBJ1-1; TRBD1 is a possible D gene (6 bases). Germline V gives CDR1 SGHRS, CDR2 YFSETQ. The germline V and J ends were trimmed by 4 bases and 5 bases, with 15 bases remaining between them. The CDR3 is made up of 14 amino acids.

This clone came up a few times. The V call is TRBV25-1, the J call TRBJ2-1, with 7 bases that match TRBD1. Unmatched junction bases numbered 2, after V lost 0 bases and J lost 15 bases. Looked up from germline, CDR1 is MGHDK and CDR2 is SYGVNS. This CDR3 spans 11 amino acids. CDR3 region: CASSEYRGMFF. In DNA form, the CDR3 reads TGTGCCAGCAGTGAATACAGGGGGATGTTCTTC. The full variable domain, its missing parts supplied by reference TRBV25-1 and TRBJ2-1, is EADIYQTPRYLVIGTGKKITLECSQTMGHDKMYWYQQDPGMELHLIHYSYGVNSTEKGDLSSESTVSRIRTEHFPLTLESARPSHTSQYLCASSEYRGMFFGPGTRLTVL.

The chain links TRBV4-3 to TRBJ2-5, with TRBD1 identical over 11 bases. Germline V gives CDR1 LGHNA, CDR2 YSLEER. The CDR3 has 16 amino acids. V shed 4 bases, J shed 5 bases, and the junction held 9 bases outside the gene matches. The CDR3 is CASSPSSGTGGETQYF. Here the CDR3 DNA reads TGCGCCAGCAGCCCCTCGTCCGGGACAGGGGGGGAGACCCAGTACTTC.

This clone was found once. V and J are TRBV7-2 and TRBJ1-1, with a weak D call TRBD1 (5 bases). With 2 bases removed from V and 3 bases from J, the gap between germline ends came to 13 bases. The CDR3 sequence is 15 residues long. The germline V gene encodes CDR1 SGHTA and CDR2 FQGNSA. CDR3 bases: TGTGCCAGCAGCTTATCGCGGGGCTATTACACTGAAGCTTTCTTT. Translation: CASSLSRGYYTEAFF.

The chain uses TRBV10-1 and TRBJ2-7; tentatively, D is TRBD1 (5 bases). The CDR3 runs 13 residues. Deletions cut 2 bases from V and 8 bases from J, with 13 bases between. From germline, CDR1 is WNHNN and CDR2 SYGVQD (reference sequence). The CDR3 DNA follows: TGCGCCAGCAGTGAGGAAGGGGATACCAAGCAGTACTTC. Encoded protein: CASSEEGDTKQYF.

The chain combines TRBV9 with TRBJ1-2; 9 bases map to TRBD1. The V gene end was trimmed by 1 base and the J gene end by 0 bases; junction bases not matched to a gene: 10. The CDR3 consists of 18 residues. Germline CDR1 SGDLS, CDR2 YYNGEE. As DNA, the CDR3 is TGTGCCAGCAGCGTATTACGCCGGGACAGGGCTTCTAACTATGGCTACACCTTC. Translation: CASSVLRRDRASNYGYTF. Together with reference TRBV9 and TRBJ1-2, the CDR3 gives the full variable domain: DSGVTQTPKHLITATGQRVTLRCSPRSGDLSVYWYQQSLDQGLQFLIQYYNGEERAKGNILERFSAQQFPDLHSELNLSSLELGDSALYFCASSVLRRDRASNYGYTFGSGTRLTVV.

This rearrangement joins TRBV19 to TRBJ1-5; 8 nucleotides agree with TRBD1. The CDR3 consists of 14 residues. CDR1 LNHDA and CDR2 SQIVND come from the germline V gene (reference sequence). V was pared by 8 bases and J by 0 bases, with 3 bases of the junction left unmatched. DNA for the CDR3: TGTGCCAGTCGACAGGGGAATAGCAATCAGCCCCAGCATTTT. Its translation: CASRQGNSNQPQHF.

This rearrangement joins TRBV5-1 to TRBJ1-2, with 7 bases aligning to TRBD1. Losses at the gene ends were 0 bases for V and 4 bases for J; bases not matched to a gene: 9. Per germline, CDR1 SGHRS and CDR2 YFSETQ. The length of the CDR3 is 16 residues. CDR3 sequence reads: CASSLGAGGSSYGYTF. The CDR3 DNA reads as TGCGCCAGCAGCTTGGGGGCAGGGGGATCCTCCTATGGCTACACCTTC.